A selection of T cell receptor beta chains follows, all from one sample in a study of blood T cell repertoires in COVID-19. Profiling relied on immunoSEQ multiplex PCR, and the TCRdb table lists in-frame clones only, not all of them. The sample contains approximately 250,000 clones, almost 85% of which appear only once. Source material: peripheral blood. The receptors were gathered from a man aged 50-60 years with acute or convalescent COVID-19. CDR3s include the opening cysteine and the closing phenylalanine or tryptophan. The D gene is left open where the match is weak. A row's size may be missing; if present it is once, few, many or a size class.

v_call	j_call	clone_size	d_call	cdr3_nt	cdr3_aa
TRBV6-5	TRBJ1-5	-	TRBD1	TGTGCCAGCAGTCGTGACAGGGGACACCAGCATTTT	CASSRDRGHQHF
TRBV10-1	TRBJ2-1	-	TRBD2	TGCGCCAGCAGTGACTTTGGCGGGAGGCCGGGTGAGCAGTTCTTC	CASSDFGGRPGEQFF
TRBV24-1	TRBJ2-3	-	TRBD2	TGTGCCACCAGTGATACAGCGGGGGCCACAGATACGCAGTATTTT	CATSDTAGATDTQYF
TRBV9	TRBJ2-3	-	-	TGTGCCAGCAGCGTAGTTGGGGCTAGCGAGGGATTCAAAGATACGCAGTATTTT	CASSVVGASEGFKDTQYF
TRBV11-3	TRBJ2-7	-	TRBD2	TGTGCCAGCAGCCAACTAGCGTTTAGCTCCTACGAGCAGTACTTC	CASSQLAFSSYEQYF
TRBV29-1	TRBJ1-1	-	-	TGCAGCGTTGTGGGGGCGCCTTGGGGCCCTGAAGCTTTCTTT	CSVVGAPWGPEAFF
TRBV5-1	TRBJ1-2	once	TRBD1	TGCGCCAGCAGCAGAACGACAGGGGCGAACTATGGCTACACCTTC	CASSRTTGANYGYTF
TRBV7-9	TRBJ2-1	few	TRBD2	TGTGCCAGCAGCTTTGTCGGGAGGGCTTATGAGCAGTTCTTC	CASSFVGRAYEQFF
TRBV5-1	TRBJ2-2	-	TRBD2	TGCGCCAGCAGCTCCGGGGGGGCAGCCGGGGAGCTGTTTTTT	CASSSGGAAGELFF
TRBV10-3	TRBJ1-1	-	TRBD1	TGTGCCATCAGCCCCACAGGGGGCGTTAGGACTGAAGCTTTCTTT	CAISPTGGVRTEAFF
TRBV9	TRBJ2-2	-	TRBD2	TGTGCCAGCAGCACCCGACTAGCGGGAGCGGTAGGCACCGGGGAGCTGTTTTTT	CASSTRLAGAVGTGELFF
TRBV24-1	TRBJ1-2	-	-	TGTGCCACCAGTGATTTGCCCAACCGCGGTGGCTACACCTTC	CATSDLPNRGGYTF
TRBV25-1	TRBJ1-4	-	TRBD1	TGTGCCAGCAGTGCTGTTCCGGGACAGAGTAATGAAAAACTGTTTTTT	CASSAVPGQSNEKLFF
TRBV2	TRBJ1-1	few	-	TGTGCCAGCAGCGCATGGGGGGGGGATTTGGTTGAAGCTTTCTTT	CASSAWGGDLVEAFF
TRBV11-3	TRBJ2-2	once	TRBD1	TGTGCCAGCAGCCCTAGCTGGACAGGGAACACCGGGGAGCTGTTTTTT	CASSPSWTGNTGELFF
TRBV19	TRBJ1-2	-	-	TGTGCCAGTACCCCCGTTCTGGCAGGGGATGCTGGCTACACCTTC	CASTPVLAGDAGYTF
TRBV5-6	TRBJ2-5	-	-	TGTGCCAGCAGCTTATGGACTGGAAAAGAGACCCAGTACTTC	CASSLWTGKETQYF
TRBV21-1	TRBJ2-7	-	-	TGTGCCAGCAGCTCGACAGGGTATGCCTACGAGCAGTACTTC	CASSSTGYAYEQYF
TRBV19	TRBJ1-5	few	-	TGTGCCAGTAGTCCCCCGGGGGGCGCCTACAGGCAGCCCCAGCATTTT	CASSPPGGAYRQPQHF
TRBV19	TRBJ2-7	once	TRBD1	TGTGCCAGTAGTTTCTCAATAGACAGGGCCTCCTACGAGCAGTACTTC	CASSFSIDRASYEQYF
TRBV4-1	TRBJ2-5	few	TRBD1	TGCGCCAGCAGCCAAGACAGGGGGCGAGAGACCCAGTACTTC	CASSQDRGRETQYF
TRBV28	TRBJ1-4	-	-	TGTGCCAGCAACCTCGACGTTGGGGCTAAGGAAAAACTGTTTTTT	CASNLDVGAKEKLFF